This TCR beta chain was obtained from a study of blood T cell repertoires in COVID-19. Repertoires were generated with immunoSEQ multiplex PCR, while TCRdb's copy carries only in-frame clones and drops some. Here the sample spans 40,000 to 55,000 clones, less than 85% being singletons. The CDR3 has 15 amino acids. CDR1 is LNHDA, CDR2 SQIVND, per germline (reference sequence). Trimming left V 3 bases short and J 7 bases short, with 19 bases between. This clonotype was obtained from a man aged 45 to 65 with active COVID-19. The chain links TRBV19 to TRBJ2-7, with a weak D call TRBD1 (5 bases). Sequenced material: peripheral blood. The CDR3 here is CASSISSGSALEQYF. The CDR3 DNA is TGTGCCAGTAGTATCTCGTCAGGGTCGGCCTTGGAGCAGTACTTC. Supplemented by reference TRBV19 and TRBJ2-7, the full variable domain reads DGGITQSPKYLFRKEGQNVTLSCEQNLNHDAMYWYRQDPGQGLRLIYYSQIVNDFQKGDIAEGYSVSREKKESFPLTVTSAQKNPTAFYLCASSISSGSALEQYFGPGTRLTVT.